The 28 T cell receptor beta chains below were found in one sample sequenced in a study of blood T cell repertoires in COVID-19. The method was immunoSEQ multiplex PCR; TCRdb's version includes in-frame clones alone and lacks a portion of them. The sample lists around 200,000 clones, over 70% occurring once. The sequencing sample was made of peripheral blood. The source of these receptors is a man over 45 with active or convalescent COVID-19.

This chain links TRBV2 with TRBJ1-4; 8 bases fit TRBD1. The V gene end was trimmed by 6 bases and the J gene end by 4 bases; junction bases not matched to a gene: 7. The CDR3 runs 15 residues. Looked up from germline, CDR1 is SNHLY and CDR2 is FYNNEI. CDR3 nucleotide sequence: TGTGCCAGCAGGACTAGGACAGGGTTTAATGAAAAACTGTTTTTT. Its protein is CASRTRTGFNEKLFF.

The chain carries TRBV7-2 and TRBJ2-3; 14 nucleotides align to TRBD2. Per germline, CDR1 SGHTA and CDR2 FQGNSA. The junction had 6 bases not matched to a gene; V was cut back by 4 bases and J by 0 bases. The CDR3 is made up of 18 amino acids. The CDR3 sequence is CASSSWTSGGSSTDTQYF. The CDR3 DNA reads as TGTGCCAGCAGCTCCTGGACTAGCGGGGGGTCTAGCACAGATACGCAGTATTTT.

V is TRBV27 and J is TRBJ1-1; D possibly corresponds to TRBD1 (5 bases). Germline V gene lookup returns CDR1 MNHEY and CDR2 SMNVEV (reference sequence). V was trimmed by 6 bases and J by 7 bases, leaving 21 bases between them. The CDR3 sequence is 15 residues long. The CDR3 region has the DNA TGTGCCAGCAGCCTTCATGACAGCGGGAGCGTTGAAGCTTTCTTT. Translation gives CASSLHDSGSVEAFF.

This clone was seen a single time. This sequence joins TRBV30 and TRBJ2-5; TRBD2 matches at 9 bases. CDR1 GTSNPN and CDR2 SVGIG come from the germline V gene (reference sequence). The CDR3 length is 17 residues. V lost 3 bases, J lost 4 bases, and 15 bases stayed unmatched. The CDR3 loop is CAWRGQRAGGPGETQYF. DNA of the CDR3: TGTGCCTGGAGAGGCCAGAGGGCGGGAGGGCCCGGAGAGACCCAGTACTTC.

The chain carries TRBV6-5 and TRBJ1-1, with 9 bases matching TRBD1. The CDR3 runs to 16 residues. Germline trimming cut 2 bases from V and 0 bases from J; bases unmatched to any gene: 4. CDR1 is MNHEY, CDR2 SVGAGI, per germline. The CDR3 sequence is CASSYGWDRVNTEAFF. As DNA, the CDR3 is TGTGCCAGCAGTTACGGATGGGACAGGGTGAACACTGAAGCTTTCTTT.

The chain is built from TRBV2 and TRBJ2-2, with TRBD1 as a possible D gene (6 bases). V lost 0 bases and J lost 5, with 13 bases in between. The germline CDR1 and CDR2 sequences are SNHLY and FYNNEI. The CDR3 totals 16 residues. The CDR3: CASSEAWQGRTGELFF. In DNA, the CDR3 is TGTGCCAGCAGTGAAGCCTGGCAGGGGAGAACCGGGGAGCTGTTTTTT.

J is TRBJ1-4 and V is TRBV19; D is undetermined. The germline CDR1 and CDR2 sequences are LNHDA and SQIVND (reference sequence). The CDR3 is made up of 11 amino acids. V lost 6 bases and J 15 bases, leaving 14 bases between the germline ends. The CDR3 sequence: CASRSGGGVFF. CDR3 sequence (DNA): TGTGCCAGTAGGTCCGGCGGAGGTGTGTTTTTT.

The chain carries TRBV27 and TRBJ2-3; 10 positions match TRBD2. The CDR3 is made up of 15 amino acids. With 2 bases clipped from V and 4 bases from J, the junction kept 3 bases outside the gene matches. Germline values: CDR1 MNHEY, CDR2 SMNVEV (reference sequence). The CDR3 region has the DNA TGTGCCAGCAGTTTAATAGCGGGGGGTTCAGATACGCAGTATTTT. Translation: CASSLIAGGSDTQYF.

The gene calls are TRBV5-1 and TRBJ2-3; 9 nucleotides agree with TRBD2. J gave up 5 bases and V 3 bases, and 7 bases lay outside the gene matches. The CDR3 extends over 15 amino acids. Germline V CDR1 and CDR2: SGHRS, YFSETQ. Here the CDR3 DNA reads TGCGCCAGCAGCTCGGGACTAGCAAAGATAGATACGCAGTATTTT. The encoded protein is CASSSGLAKIDTQYF.

As for this clone: Other DNA variants within this sample encode the same CDR3. The chain recombines TRBV5-1 with TRBJ2-7; no reliable D call. Deletions cut 1 base from V and 0 bases from J, with 8 bases between. The CDR3 is 14 residues long. Germline V gene lookup returns CDR1 SGHRS and CDR2 YFSETQ. The CDR3 sequence is CASSLRGVSYEQYF. The CDR3 coding sequence is TGCGCCAGCAGCTTGCGAGGAGTCTCCTACGAGCAGTACTTC.

V gene TRBV6-1 combines with J gene TRBJ1-5; D remains ambiguous. Germline V gives CDR1 MNHNS, CDR2 SASEGT. The CDR3 contains 11 residues. The V and J ends lost 3 bases and 7 bases respectively, with 4 bases between them. CDR3 amino acids: CASSDQQPQHF. Written as DNA, the CDR3 is TGTGCCAGCAGTGATCAGCAGCCCCAGCATTTT.

The V call is TRBV6-1, the J call TRBJ1-6; 12 positions match TRBD1. The germline gives CDR1 MNHNS, CDR2 SASEGT. The trim removed 1 base at V and 10 bases at J, leaving 2 bases unmatched. The CDR3 extends over 15 amino acids. The CDR3 DNA follows: TGTGCCAGCAGTGAAGGGGGGACAGGGGGCTCACCCCTCCACTTT. This sequence encodes CASSEGGTGGSPLHF.

The chain's CDR3 is CAISESDRGGGEKLFF. The CDR3 DNA reads TGTGCCATCAGTGAGTCGGATAGGGGCGGCGGTGAAAAACTGTTTTTT. The rearrangement uses TRBV10-3 and TRBJ1-4; tentative D call: TRBD1 (5 bases). The CDR3 spans 16 residues. V was cut by 0 bases and J by 7 bases, with 15 bases left in between. Looked up from germline, CDR1 is ENHRY and CDR2 is SYGVKD.

This clone was observed once. Written as DNA, the CDR3 is TGTGCCAGCAGTTACGGGACAGATGGAAACACCATATATTTT. This translates into CASSYGTDGNTIYF. The chain joins TRBV6-5 to TRBJ1-3; 7 bases map to TRBD1. This CDR3 comprises 14 residues. J lost 3 bases, V lost 2 bases, and 1 base had no gene match. From germline, CDR1 is MNHEY and CDR2 SVGAGI.

The rearrangement links TRBV19 to TRBJ2-1, with 7 bases lining up with TRBD2. Trimming took 6 bases from V and 1 from J; bases not matched to a gene: 3. CDR1 LNHDA and CDR2 SQIVND come from the germline V gene (reference sequence). This CDR3 contains 14 residues. The CDR3 spells CASRGLGSYNEQFF. As DNA, the CDR3 is TGTGCCAGTAGAGGACTAGGTTCCTACAATGAGCAGTTCTTC.

This clone appeared a few times. The genes are TRBV2 and TRBJ1-2; weak D call: TRBD1 (6 bases). Per germline, CDR1 SNHLY and CDR2 FYNNEI. V gave up 5 bases and J gave up 3 bases, with 10 bases separating them. This CDR3 region has 13 residues. Here the CDR3 DNA reads TGTGCCAGCAGTAGTACAGGGTACTATGGCTACACCTTC. It is translated as CASSSTGYYGYTF.

The CDR3 bases are TGTGCCAGCAGTAGGGACAGCTATGAAAAACTGTTTTTT. It codes for CASSRDSYEKLFF. The chain recombines TRBV2 with TRBJ1-4, with 7 positions matching TRBD1. V lost 5 bases, J lost 6 bases, and 3 bases stayed unmatched. The CDR3 length is 13 residues. CDR1 is SNHLY, CDR2 FYNNEI, per germline.

CDR3 DNA: TGCAGCGTTGATAAGGGAGGGCACACTGAAGCTTTCTTT. Its protein is CSVDKGGHTEAFF. The gene calls are TRBV29-1 and TRBJ1-1; D unclear. V lost 3 bases, J lost 3 bases, and 11 bases lay in between. CDR3 length: 13 amino acids. Germline CDR1 SQVTM, CDR2 ANQGSEA. The whole variable domain, filled in from reference TRBV29-1 and TRBJ1-1, reads SAVISQKPSRDICQRGTSLTIQCQVDSQVTMMFWYRQQPGQSLTLIATANQGSEATYESGFVIDKFPISRPNLTFSTLTVSNMSPEDSSIYLCSVDKGGHTEAFFGQGTRLTVV.

The sample holds a few counts of this clone. This chain uses TRBV2 with TRBJ2-5, with D possibly matching TRBD1 (5 bases). The CDR3 loop spans 12 amino acids. Per the germline V gene, CDR1 is SNHLY and CDR2 is FYNNEI. The ends were cut back, 6 bases at V and 5 bases at J, with 10 bases in the middle. The CDR3 DNA reads as TGTGCCAGCAGCAGGGTTTGGGAGACCCAGTACTTC. This codes for CASSRVWETQYF.

This rearrangement joins TRBV25-1 to TRBJ2-7; TRBD2 aligns across 7 bases. The CDR3 runs to 15 residues. Germline V lookup: CDR1 MGHDK, CDR2 SYGVNS. The trim removed 3 bases at V and 2 bases at J, leaving 7 bases unmatched. The CDR3 reads CASSDPGGRTYEQYF. The DNA of the CDR3 is TGTGCCAGCAGTGACCCGGGAGGACGCACCTACGAGCAGTACTTC.

This clone was seen only once. The gene calls are TRBV24-1 and TRBJ2-7, with a possible D match to TRBD1 (6 bases). Germline CDR1 and CDR2: KGHDR and SFDVKD. V lost 2 bases to trimming and J lost 1 base, with 11 bases between them. The CDR3 extends over 15 amino acids. In nucleotides, the CDR3 is TGTGCCACCAGTGATTCCCCGGACAGTTCCTACGAGCAGTACTTC. Translation gives CATSDSPDSSYEQYF.

The sample holds a few counts of this clone. This chain links TRBV5-4 with TRBJ2-3; 12 bases line up with TRBD2. From germline, CDR1 is SGHNT and CDR2 YYREEE (reference sequence). This CDR3 spans 16 amino acids. V was pared by 3 bases and J by 5 bases, with 7 bases of the junction left unmatched. In DNA, the CDR3 is TGTGCCAGCAGCTCGCCGACTAGCGGGGGAGGAGATACGCAGTATTTT. Translating it yields CASSSPTSGGGDTQYF. Combining the CDR3 with reference TRBV5-4 and TRBJ2-3 gives the whole variable domain ETGVTQSPTHLIKTRGQQVTLRCSSQSGHNTVSWYQQALGQGPQFIFQYYREEENGRGNFPPRFSGLQFPNYSSELNVNALELDDSALYLCASSSPTSGGGDTQYFGPGTRLTVL.

The chain couples TRBV5-1 to TRBJ2-7; 12 bases are shared with TRBD2. The trim removed 4 bases at V and 2 bases at J, leaving 7 bases unmatched. The CDR3 spans 16 residues. Germline assignment: CDR1 SGHRS and CDR2 YFSETQ. The CDR3 bases are TGCGCCAGCAGCCCGACCACTAGCGGGGGGACCTACGAGCAGTACTTC. It codes for CASSPTTSGGTYEQYF. The entire variable domain, with the rest obtained from reference TRBV5-1 and TRBJ2-7, is as follows: KAGVTQTPRYLIKTRGQQVTLSCSPISGHRSVSWYQQTPGQGLQFLFEYFSETQRNKGNFPGRFSGRQFSNSRSEMNVSTLELGDSALYLCASSPTTSGGTYEQYFGPGTRLTVT.

CDR3 in DNA: TGCGCCAGCAGTCGCCGCTTCCGGGACAGCGAAACCTACGAGCAGTACTTC. Its translation is CASSRRFRDSETYEQYF. V usage is TRBV23-1 and J usage is TRBJ2-7; 7 bases align to TRBD1. TRBV23-1 is an ORF for which the function is uncertain. V lost 4 bases and J lost 2; bases outside the gene matches: 14. The CDR3 is made up of 17 amino acids.

For this clone: Other DNA sequences from this sample encode an identical CDR3 as well. The chain employs TRBV18 and TRBJ1-1, with D hard to call. The CDR3 consists of 13 residues. The ends were cut back, 6 bases at V and 0 bases at J, with 8 bases in the middle. CDR1 is KGHSH and CDR2 is LQKENI in the germline V gene. In DNA, the CDR3 is TGTGCCAGCTCCCCTCCGGTGAACACTGAAGCTTTCTTT. The encoded protein is CASSPPVNTEAFF.

The J gene is TRBJ2-3, the V gene TRBV30; a weak D match, TRBD1 (6 bases). From germline, CDR1 is GTSNPN and CDR2 SVGIG (reference sequence). CDR3 length: 15 residues. The V end was cut by 0 bases, the J end by 2 bases, with 12 bases between. The CDR3 here is CAWSVTGRTTDTQYF. The CDR3 DNA is TGTGCCTGGAGTGTCACAGGGCGCACCACAGATACGCAGTATTTT.

The chain uses TRBV28 and TRBJ2-1, with D perhaps matching TRBD1 (6 bases). V was cut by 5 bases and J by 7 bases, with 27 bases left in between. The CDR3 loop spans 18 amino acids. CDR1 is MDHEN and CDR2 is SYDVKM in the germline V gene. CDR3 sequence reads: CASSRQTSGTIRRNEQFF. The CDR3 nucleotides read TGTGCCAGCAGTCGACAAACCTCCGGGACAATTAGAAGGAATGAGCAGTTCTTC.

The chain links TRBV19 to TRBJ2-7; 8 bases match TRBD1. The V segment lost 6 bases and the J segment 0 bases; nucleotides outside the gene matches: 7. The CDR3 runs to 15 residues. Germline V gives CDR1 LNHDA, CDR2 SQIVND (reference sequence). CDR3 DNA sequence: TGTGCCAGTAGGCCCGGGACAGGCAGCTCCTACGAGCAGTACTTC. Its translation: CASRPGTGSSYEQYF.